The entry below describes one TCR beta chain. Method: immunoSEQ multiplex PCR; TCRdb's copy keeps in-frame clones and lacks some. Of around 300,000 clones listed, roughly nine tenths were seen once; the top ten hold around 5%. Treatment given: roughly 19 received Ad26.COV2.S at low or high dose, single or two shots; about 5 received placebo; per-sample allocation not given. The investigators took samples on day 63 after the first vaccine or placebo injection. This CDR3 has 15 residues. Germline V gene sequence: CDR1 SGHAT, CDR2 FQNNGV. Trimming took off 5 bases at V and 7 bases at J, with 17 bases between the two ends. The sample originates from a study of Ad26.COV2.S vaccination and SARS-CoV-2 variants.

The sample was peripheral blood, taken in a trial of Ad26.COV2.S vaccine versus placebo. The clonotype was recovered from a person between 18 and 65 years old who received the Ad26.COV2.S COVID-19 vaccine or a placebo. The genes are TRBV11-2 and TRBJ1-4, with a tentative D call TRBD1 (5 bases). The CDR3 bases are TGTGCCAGCAGCCCCGGGACCGCCATCAGTGAAAAACTGTTTTTT. Its protein is CASSPGTAISEKLFF.